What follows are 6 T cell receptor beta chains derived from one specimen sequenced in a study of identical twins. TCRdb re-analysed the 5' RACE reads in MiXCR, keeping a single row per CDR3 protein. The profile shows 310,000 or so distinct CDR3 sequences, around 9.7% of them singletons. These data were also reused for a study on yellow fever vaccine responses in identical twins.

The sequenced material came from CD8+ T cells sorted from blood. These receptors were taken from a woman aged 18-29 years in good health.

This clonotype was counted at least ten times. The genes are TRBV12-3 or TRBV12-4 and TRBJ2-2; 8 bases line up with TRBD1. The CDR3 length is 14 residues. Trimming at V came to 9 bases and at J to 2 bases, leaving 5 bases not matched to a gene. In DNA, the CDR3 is TGTGCCAGACCAGGGGGCTTTAACACCGGGGAGCTGTTTTTT. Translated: CARPGGFNTGELFF.

The DNA for the CDR3 is TGCGCCAGCAGTCATACCCCCAGGGGACACGAGCAGTACTTC. Encoded protein: CASSHTPRGHEQYF. V usage is TRBV4-3 and J usage is TRBJ2-7; D is perhaps TRBD1 (6 bases). The CDR3 has 14 residues. Deletions cut 6 bases from V and 5 bases from J, with 17 bases between. Germline V gene sequence: CDR1 LGHNA, CDR2 YSLEER.

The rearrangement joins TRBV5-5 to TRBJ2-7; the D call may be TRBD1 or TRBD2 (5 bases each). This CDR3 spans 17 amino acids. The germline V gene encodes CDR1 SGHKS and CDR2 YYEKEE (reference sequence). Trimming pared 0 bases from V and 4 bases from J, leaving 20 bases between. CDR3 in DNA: TGTGCCAGCAGCTTGGACAACGTGGGGGTTGGTCATTACGAGCAGTACTTC. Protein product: CASSLDNVGVGHYEQYF.

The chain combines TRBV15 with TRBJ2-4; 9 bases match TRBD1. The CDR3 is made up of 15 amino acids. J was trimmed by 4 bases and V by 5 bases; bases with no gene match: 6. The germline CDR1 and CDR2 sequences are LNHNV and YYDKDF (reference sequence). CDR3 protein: CATSQQGADKNIQYF. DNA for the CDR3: TGTGCCACCAGCCAACAGGGGGCTGATAAAAACATTCAGTACTTC.

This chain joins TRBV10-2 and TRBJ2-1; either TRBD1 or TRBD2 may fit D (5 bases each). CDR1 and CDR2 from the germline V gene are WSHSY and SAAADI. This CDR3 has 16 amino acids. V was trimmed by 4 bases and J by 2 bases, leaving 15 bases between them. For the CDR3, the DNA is TGCGCCAGCAGTGTAGAGGGGCCTCCCCCCTACAATGAGCAGTTCTTC. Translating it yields CASSVEGPPPYNEQFF.

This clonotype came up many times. CDR3 region: CASSLGGGAYNEQFF. The CDR3 DNA follows: TGTGCCAGCAGCTTAGGTGGGGGAGCCTACAATGAGCAGTTCTTC. The V call is TRBV7-8, the J call TRBJ2-1, with D perhaps being TRBD1 or TRBD2 (5 bases each). The V end was cut by 1 base, the J end by 2 bases, with 9 bases between. CDR1 is SGHVS, CDR2 FQNEAQ, per germline. The CDR3 runs to 15 residues. The variable domain in full, with the rest retrieved from reference TRBV7-8 and TRBJ2-1, is GAGVSQSPRYKVAKRGQDVALRCDPISGHVSLFWYQQALGQGPEFLTYFQNEAQLDKSGLPSDRFFAERPEGSVSTLKIQRTQQEDSAVYLCASSLGGGAYNEQFFGPGTRLTVL.